One sample yielded the 29 T cell receptor beta chains listed below, sequenced in a study of blood T cells in healthy people across ages. Combining a sample-barcoded 5' primer with a J-beta primer mix, a second PCR ran for roughly 6 to 11 cycles. TCRdb reprocessed the 5' RACE reads with MiXCR, giving one entry per CDR3 protein. The repertoire holds roughly 1,500,000 distinct CDR3 sequences, with 42% as singletons. Input material: blood. These receptors came from a young woman in good health.

This sequence joins TRBV20-1 and TRBJ2-7, with 7 positions matching TRBD1. Germline V gives CDR1 DFQATT, CDR2 SNEGSKA (reference sequence). This CDR3 region has 16 residues. J was trimmed by 7 bases and V by 2 bases; bases with no gene match: 17. CDR3 sequence: CSARSNRGILTPEQYF. The CDR3 DNA sequence: TGCAGTGCTAGATCCAACAGGGGAATCCTCACGCCTGAGCAGTACTTC.

This clonotype was found many times. V and J are TRBV20-1 and TRBJ2-5, with D hard to call. Germline CDR1 reads DFQATT; CDR2 reads SNEGSKA (reference sequence). The CDR3 contains 13 residues. Deletions cut 6 bases from V and 5 bases from J, with 16 bases between. CDR3: CSAPTQLGETQYF. CDR3 coding DNA: TGCAGTGCCCCGACTCAACTTGGGGAGACCCAGTACTTC.

The chain carries TRBV27 and TRBJ2-4; possible D gene TRBD2, 6 bases. The DNA end is a closer match to TRBJ2-7, so the J assignment may be wrong. Germline CDR1 and CDR2: MNHEY and SMNVEV (reference sequence). The CDR3 sequence is 19 residues long. The CDR3 nucleotides read TGTGCCAGCAGTTTGTCCCCCCATATGGGCGGGAAAATCTCCTACGAGCAGTACTTC. Translating gives CASSLSPHMGGKISYEQYF.

This clonotype was seen a handful of times. V is TRBV5-1 and J is TRBJ1-6; 10 bases fit TRBD1. Germline assignment: CDR1 SGHRS and CDR2 YFSETQ. The CDR3 sequence is 18 residues long. The junction had 9 bases not matched to a gene; V was cut back by 4 bases and J by 2 bases. CDR3 protein: CASSPIGQGDAYNSPLHF. The CDR3 DNA reads as TGCGCCAGCAGCCCGATCGGACAGGGGGATGCCTATAATTCACCCCTCCACTTT.

The CDR3, as DNA: TGTGCCACCAGTGATTTGCGGGGGGCGCGCGGCTACACCTTC. It yields the protein CATSDLRGARGYTF. V usage is TRBV24-1 and J usage is TRBJ1-2; TRBD1 might be the D (6 bases). The V end was cut by 0 bases, the J end by 8 bases, with 12 bases between. Per germline, CDR1 KGHDR and CDR2 SFDVKD. The CDR3 length is 14 residues.

In its sample, this clonotype was seen a few times. The J gene is TRBJ2-3, the V gene TRBV2; the D gene is possibly TRBD2 (6 bases). The germline gives CDR1 SNHLY, CDR2 FYNNEI. V lost 5 bases and J lost 4, with 22 bases in between. There are 17 residues in the CDR3. The CDR3 spells CASSYGTTRTTSDTQYF. CDR3 sequence (DNA): TGTGCCAGCAGTTACGGTACGACTAGGACTACTTCAGATACGCAGTATTTT.

The chain recombines TRBV27 with TRBJ2-7; D possibly matches TRBD1 or TRBD2 (6 bases each). Germline lookup yields CDR1 MNHEY and CDR2 SMNVEV (reference sequence). The CDR3 consists of 14 residues. Trimming took 8 bases from V and 6 from J, leaving 20 bases between them. The CDR3 nucleotides are TGTGCCAGCGGGGGGCTAAACCTAGAAGGCGAGCAGTACTTC. It encodes CASGGLNLEGEQYF.

The V gene is TRBV3-1, the J gene TRBJ2-7, with D uncertain. The ends were cut back, 0 bases at V and 5 bases at J, with 17 bases in the middle. The CDR3 length is 16 residues. CDR1 and CDR2 from the germline V gene are LGHDT and YNNKEL (reference sequence). The CDR3 is CASSQDSSFYLHEQYF. The CDR3 coding sequence is TGTGCCAGCAGCCAAGATTCTTCCTTCTACCTCCACGAGCAGTACTTC.

The table lists this clonotype with a few counts. The J gene is TRBJ2-1, the V gene TRBV12-3 or TRBV12-4; no reliable D call. The CDR3 sequence is 11 residues long. V lost 5 bases, J lost 12 bases, and 11 bases lay in between. This chain's CDR3 is CASSPPHGQFF. CDR3 DNA sequence: TGTGCCAGCAGTCCCCCCCATGGGCAGTTCTTC.

The sample holds one count of this clonotype. The V and J genes are TRBV3-1 and TRBJ2-7, with 9 positions matching TRBD2. The ends lost 4 bases at V and 3 bases at J; junction bases unmatched: 7. This CDR3 has 15 amino acids. CDR1 is LGHDT and CDR2 is YNNKEL in the germline V gene (reference sequence). The CDR3 DNA reads as TGTGCCAGCAGCCGTAGCGGGGGAGGTGGCTACGAGCAGTACTTC. Residues: CASSRSGGGGYEQYF.

V is TRBV9 and J is TRBJ1-4, with TRBD1 identical over 9 bases. Per the germline V gene, CDR1 is SGDLS and CDR2 is YYNGEE. The junction had 8 bases not matched to a gene; V was cut back by 4 bases and J by 4 bases. The CDR3 extends over 16 amino acids. CDR3 protein: CASSPQGALVNEKLFF. In DNA, the CDR3 is TGTGCCAGCAGCCCACAGGGGGCTCTAGTTAATGAAAAACTGTTTTTT.

The chain is built from TRBV12-3 or TRBV12-4 and TRBJ2-5; D possibly corresponds to TRBD1 (6 bases). The V gene lost 5 bases and the J gene lost 9 bases, with 22 bases spanning the gap. This CDR3 contains 15 residues. The CDR3 DNA reads as TGTGCCAGCAGTCCCTCGGGACAAGAAGTAGGGTCCCAGTACTTC. As protein: CASSPSGQEVGSQYF.

The chain joins TRBV4-1 to TRBJ1-5, with TRBD1 identical over 7 bases. The germline V gene has CDR1 MGHRA and CDR2 YSYEKL. V dropped 4 bases and J dropped 1; count of bases not matched to a gene: 4. The CDR3 consists of 15 residues. CDR3: CASSRGQESNQPQHF. The CDR3, as DNA: TGCGCCAGCAGCCGAGGACAGGAGAGCAATCAGCCCCAGCATTTT.

This clonotype was picked up a small number of times. The chain is built from TRBV20-1 and TRBJ2-1, with a tentative D call TRBD2 (6 bases). Germline CDR1 DFQATT, CDR2 SNEGSKA (reference sequence). V was shortened by 3 bases and J by 4 bases, with 7 bases between the two germline ends. The CDR3 extends over 12 amino acids. The CDR3 nucleotides are TGCAGTGCTAGGGAGGGATACAATGAGCAGTTCTTC. Encoded protein: CSAREGYNEQFF.

The chain links TRBV7-6 to TRBJ2-1, with 11 bases matching TRBD2. CDR3 size: 17 residues. V lost 6 bases and J lost 5; bases outside the gene matches: 12. Germline V gene data show CDR1 as SGHVS and CDR2 as FNYEAQ. CDR3 bases: TGTGCCAGCAGTCTCTCTCCGGGACTAGCGGATAACAATGAGCAGTTCTTC. It translates to CASSLSPGLADNNEQFF.

This clonotype was counted between two and nine times. V is TRBV5-1 and J is TRBJ1-2, with 10 bases fitting TRBD1. The CDR3 sequence is 15 residues long. The ends lost 4 bases at V and 4 bases at J; junction bases unmatched: 7. Per the germline V gene, CDR1 is SGHRS and CDR2 is YFSETQ. The CDR3 is CASSPETGGAYGYTF. The CDR3 DNA reads as TGCGCCAGCAGCCCAGAGACAGGGGGCGCCTATGGCTACACCTTC.

V gene TRBV15 combines with J gene TRBJ2-1; D is ambiguous. Germline CDR1 and CDR2: LNHNV and YYDKDF (reference sequence). The germline V and J ends were trimmed by 1 base and 9 bases, with 7 bases remaining between them. This CDR3 has 12 amino acids. CDR3 DNA sequence: TGTGCCACCAGCAGAGGCCTGAGTGAGCAGTTCTTC. It yields the protein CATSRGLSEQFF.

This clonotype was seen at least ten times. The rearrangement links TRBV29-1 to TRBJ2-1; D could derive from TRBD1 or TRBD2 (7 bases each). CDR1 SQVTM and CDR2 ANQGSEA come from the germline V gene. There are 14 residues in the CDR3. Trimming removed 1 base at V and 4 bases at J, with 11 bases between. CDR3 in DNA: TGCAGCGTTGAAGGTCAGGGGGGGTACAATGAGCAGTTCTTC. Protein: CSVEGQGGYNEQFF.

This clonotype occurred a few times. The chain joins TRBV3-1 to TRBJ2-4; 7 bases match TRBD1. V gave up 6 bases and J gave up 1 base; unmatched junction bases: 6. Per germline, CDR1 LGHDT and CDR2 YNNKEL (reference sequence). This CDR3 contains 15 residues. CDR3 nucleotides: TGTGCCAGCAGACCACAGGGGTCCGCCAAAAACATTCAGTACTTC. Its protein product is CASRPQGSAKNIQYF. Drawing the rest from reference TRBV3-1 and TRBJ2-4, the complete variable domain is DTAVSQTPKYLVTQMGNDKSIKCEQNLGHDTMYWYKQDSKKFLKIMFSYNNKELIINETVPNRFSPKSPDKAHLNLHINSLELGDSAVYFCASRPQGSAKNIQYFGAGTRLSVL.

This clonotype was counted a few times. The gene calls are TRBV9 and TRBJ1-2; 7 bases fit TRBD1. The CDR3 loop spans 14 amino acids. V lost 2 bases to trimming and J lost 1 base; unmatched junction nucleotides: 2. Germline V gene lookup returns CDR1 SGDLS and CDR2 YYNGEE. In DNA, the CDR3 is TGTGCCAGCAGCGTGGGGGACAGTAACTATGGCTACACCTTC. Protein sequence: CASSVGDSNYGYTF.

The chain has TRBV5-6 and TRBJ2-5; D remains ambiguous. There are 15 residues in the CDR3. CDR1 is SGHDT and CDR2 is YYEEEE in the germline V gene. V was trimmed by 4 bases and J by 0 bases, leaving 13 bases between them. The CDR3 nucleotides are TGTGCCAGCAGCAAGAACAGTTGGTACCAAGAGACCCAGTACTTC. This sequence encodes CASSKNSWYQETQYF.

The chain combines TRBV7-2 with TRBJ1-2; no firm D call. The CDR3 length is 14 residues. V lost 1 base, J lost 8 bases, and 14 bases lay in between. Looked up from germline, CDR1 is SGHTA and CDR2 is FQGNSA. The CDR3 nucleotides read TGTGCCAGCAGCTTAGGACCGACTACGTGGGGCTACACCTTC. It is translated as CASSLGPTTWGYTF.

This clonotype showed up just a few times. The chain carries TRBV6-5 and TRBJ1-5; D remains unclear. Trimming took off 2 bases at V and 2 bases at J, with 19 bases between the two ends. The CDR3 totals 18 residues. The germline CDR1 and CDR2 sequences are MNHEY and SVGAGI. The CDR3: CASSYMPVIEGGNQPQHF. CDR3 nucleotide sequence: TGTGCCAGCAGTTACATGCCTGTTATTGAGGGTGGCAATCAGCCCCAGCATTTT.

The CDR3 DNA reads as TGCAGTGCTAAGCCCTCGGGGGGGAACACTGAAGCTTTCTTT. Its translation is CSAKPSGGNTEAFF. The V and J genes are TRBV20-1 and TRBJ1-1; D is possibly TRBD1 (5 bases). Germline V CDR1 and CDR2: DFQATT, SNEGSKA (reference sequence). The CDR3 runs to 14 residues. The V and J ends lost 4 bases and 1 base respectively, with 13 bases between them.

The chain uses TRBV6-2 or TRBV6-3 and TRBJ1-2; D is possibly TRBD1 (6 bases). This CDR3 comprises 14 residues. Germline V CDR1 and CDR2: MNHEY, SVGEGT. V was cut by 7 bases and J by 4 bases, with 16 bases left in between. The CDR3 DNA follows: TGTGCCAGCATCGGCCGGGGGCAGCCCTATGGCTACACCTTC. Its protein product is CASIGRGQPYGYTF.

This clonotype was seen a handful of times. The rearrangement joins TRBV20-1 to TRBJ2-7; either TRBD1 or TRBD2 may supply D (5 bases each). The ends were cut back, 1 base at V and 4 bases at J, with 8 bases in the middle. CDR3 length: 12 residues. Germline assignment: CDR1 DFQATT and CDR2 SNEGSKA (reference sequence). The CDR3 spells CSARVEGYEQYF. CDR3 DNA: TGCAGTGCTAGAGTCGAGGGGTACGAGCAGTACTTC.

This clonotype was recorded a few times. The V and J genes are TRBV5-1 and TRBJ2-5; 9 bases line up with TRBD2. After removal of 4 bases from V and 2 bases from J, the junction contained 3 bases not matched to a gene. The CDR3 totals 14 residues. The germline CDR1 and CDR2 sequences are SGHRS and YFSETQ. The CDR3 here is CASSPSGKQETQYF. The CDR3 bases are TGCGCCAGCAGCCCTAGCGGGAAACAAGAGACCCAGTACTTC.

This clonotype was counted between two and nine times. The gene calls are TRBV12-3 or TRBV12-4 and TRBJ1-2; perhaps TRBD1 as D (5 bases). The V and J ends lost 6 bases and 10 bases respectively, with 18 bases between them. This CDR3 spans 13 amino acids. The CDR3 coding sequence is TGTGCCAGCAGCCAAGGGACTTTTGGGGACTACACCTTC. It yields the protein CASSQGTFGDYTF.

The chain carries TRBV27 and TRBJ2-5; weak D call: TRBD1 (6 bases). Trimming shortened V by 4 bases and J by 5 bases, and 11 bases separated the two germline ends. The CDR3 runs 13 residues. Germline CDR1 reads MNHEY; CDR2 reads SMNVEV (reference sequence). The CDR3 DNA reads TGTGCCAGCAGTTGGGGCAGGGGTGAGACCCAGTACTTC. Protein sequence: CASSWGRGETQYF.